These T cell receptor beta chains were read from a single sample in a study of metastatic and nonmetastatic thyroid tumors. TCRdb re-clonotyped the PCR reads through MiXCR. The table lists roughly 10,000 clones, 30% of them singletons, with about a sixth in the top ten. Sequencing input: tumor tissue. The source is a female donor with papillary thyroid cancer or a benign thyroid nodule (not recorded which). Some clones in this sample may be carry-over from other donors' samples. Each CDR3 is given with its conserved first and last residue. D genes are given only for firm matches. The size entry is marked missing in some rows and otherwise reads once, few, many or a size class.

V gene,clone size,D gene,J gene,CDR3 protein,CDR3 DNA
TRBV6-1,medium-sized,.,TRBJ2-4,CASRETDIQYF,TGTGCCAGCAGGGAAACAGATATTCAGTACTTC
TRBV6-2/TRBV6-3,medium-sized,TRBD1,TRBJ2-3,CASSSGTAYTDTQYF,TGTGCCAGCAGTTCTGGGACAGCTTACACAGATACGCAGTATTTT
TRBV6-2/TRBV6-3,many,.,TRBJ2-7,CATRGAGDSYEQYF,TGTGCCACCCGGGGGGCAGGGGACTCCTACGAGCAGTACTTC
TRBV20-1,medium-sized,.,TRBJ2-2,CSARGPELRAGELFF,TGCAGTGCTAGAGGACCAGAGCTGCGGGCCGGGGAGCTGTTTTTT
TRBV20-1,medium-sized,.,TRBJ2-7,CSAIPRPGYEQYF,TGCAGTGCTATCCCCCGTCCCGGCTACGAGCAGTACTTC
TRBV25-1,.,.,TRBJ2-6,CASSPDYRGAASGANVLTF,TGTGCCAGCAGCCCCGATTATCGGGGGGCGGCCTCTGGGGCCAACGTCCTGACTTTC
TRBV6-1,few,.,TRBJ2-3,CATQGGGTLSTDTQYF,TGTGCCACCCAGGGGGGGGGGACTCTTAGCACAGATACGCAGTATTTT
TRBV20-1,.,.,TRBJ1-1,CSARQGLNTEAFF,TGCAGTGCTAGACAGGGGCTGAACACTGAAGCTTTCTTT
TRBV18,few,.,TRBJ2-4,CASSPPARAKNIQYF,TGTGCCAGCTCACCGCCGGCCAGGGCCAAAAACATTCAGTACTTC
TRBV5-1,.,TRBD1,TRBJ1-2,CASSFGTGDYTF,TGCGCCAGCAGCTTCGGGACAGGGGACTACACCTTC
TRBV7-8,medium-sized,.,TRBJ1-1,CASSLKGSTEAFF,TGTGCCAGCAGCTTAAAGGGGAGCACTGAAGCTTTCTTT
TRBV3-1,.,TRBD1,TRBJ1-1,CASSLGTGEDTEAFF,TGTGCCAGCAGCTTGGGGACAGGGGAGGACACTGAAGCTTTCTTT
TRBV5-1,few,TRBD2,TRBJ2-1,CASSTLAGGDNEQFF,TGCGCCAGCAGCACCCTAGCGGGAGGAGACAATGAGCAGTTCTTC
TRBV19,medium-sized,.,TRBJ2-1,CASSSGGKVYNEQFF,TGTGCCAGTAGTAGCGGGGGCAAAGTCTACAATGAGCAGTTCTTC
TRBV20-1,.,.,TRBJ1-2,CSARDSRF,TGCAGTGCTAGAGACTCACGATTC
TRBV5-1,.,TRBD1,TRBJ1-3,CASSWDSAENTIYF,TGCGCCAGCAGTTGGGACAGCGCGGAAAACACCATATATTTT
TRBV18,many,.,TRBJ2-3,CASSPPGGKVDTQYF,TGTGCCAGCTCACCACCGGGGGGCAAGGTAGATACGCAGTATTTT
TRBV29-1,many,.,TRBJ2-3,CSVDLGSSSDTQYF,TGCAGCGTTGATCTCGGCTCCTCGTCAGATACGCAGTATTTT
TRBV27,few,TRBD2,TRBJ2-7,CASITSVGLRSYEQYF,TGTGCCAGCATCACCTCGGTGGGACTACGGTCCTACGAGCAGTACTTC
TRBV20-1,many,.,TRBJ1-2,CTPPPGLDYGYTF,TGCACCCCCCCCCCGGGGCTGGACTATGGCTACACCTTC
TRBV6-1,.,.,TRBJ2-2,CASIPRLGQNTGELFF,TGTGCCAGCATCCCCAGGTTGGGCCAGAACACCGGGGAGCTGTTTTTT
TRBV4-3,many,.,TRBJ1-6,CASRKSGSSYNSPLHF,TGCGCCAGCAGAAAATCAGGGAGCTCCTATAATTCACCCCTCCACTTT
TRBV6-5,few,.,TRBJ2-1,CASSYLASSYNEQFF,TGTGCCAGCAGTTATCTAGCGAGCTCCTACAATGAGCAGTTCTTC
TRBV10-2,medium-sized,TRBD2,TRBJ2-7,CASSFGVWETSGRTYEQYF,TGCGCCAGCAGTTTCGGGGTTTGGGAAACTAGCGGGAGGACCTACGAGCAGTACTTC
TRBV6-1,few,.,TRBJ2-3,CASSTNGAFRADTQYF,TGTGCCAGCAGCACTAATGGGGCATTTCGGGCAGATACGCAGTATTTT
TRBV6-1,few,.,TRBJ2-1,CASETGVSTNEQFF,TGTGCCAGCGAGACGGGAGTGTCAACGAATGAGCAGTTCTTC
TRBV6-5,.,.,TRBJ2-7,CASSYSGPRNEQYF,TGTGCCAGCAGTTACTCTGGCCCAAGGAATGAGCAGTACTTC
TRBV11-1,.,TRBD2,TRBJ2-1,CASSYGLAGTYSSYNEQFF,TGTGCCAGCAGCTATGGACTAGCGGGAACGTATAGCTCCTACAATGAGCAGTTCTTC
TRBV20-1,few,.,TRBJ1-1,CSATPSGTEAFF,TGCAGTGCCACCCCGAGTGGGACAGAAGCTTTCTTT
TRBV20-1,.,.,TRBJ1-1,CSARTLRDMVAFF,TGCAGTGCTAGAACGCTCCGGGACATGGTCGCTTTCTTT
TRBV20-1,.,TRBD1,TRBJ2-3,CSAGGQGAEGSTDTQYF,TGCAGTGCTGGGGGACAGGGGGCTGAGGGAAGCACAGATACGCAGTATTTT
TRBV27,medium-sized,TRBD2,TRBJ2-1,CASSLSSLASGGVNEQFF,TGTGCCAGCAGTTTATCGTCGTTGGCTAGCGGGGGGGTAAATGAGCAGTTCTTC
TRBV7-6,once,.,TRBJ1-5,CASSLVQGPQPQHF,TGTGCCAGCAGCTTAGTACAGGGCCCTCAGCCCCAGCATTTT
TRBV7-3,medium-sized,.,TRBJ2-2,CASSLLGTDYAGELFF,TGTGCCAGCAGCCTACTTGGGACGGATTACGCCGGGGAGCTGTTTTTT
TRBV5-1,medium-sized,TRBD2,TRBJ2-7,CASSFLGAGGLSEQYF,TGCGCCAGCAGCTTCCTTGGGGCGGGAGGTCTCTCCGAGCAGTACTTC
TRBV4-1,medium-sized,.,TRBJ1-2,CASSRPGQINPANYGYTF,TGCGCCAGCAGCCGCCCAGGACAAATAAATCCTGCTAACTATGGCTACACCTTC
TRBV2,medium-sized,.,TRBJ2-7,CASRLSTVEGEQYF,TGTGCCAGCCGCCTAAGTACAGTGGAGGGGGAGCAGTACTTC
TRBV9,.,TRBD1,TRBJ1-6,CASSVSGTGFDSPLHF,TGTGCCAGCAGCGTAAGCGGGACAGGGTTTGATTCACCCCTCCACTTT
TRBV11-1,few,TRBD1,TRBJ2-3,CASSLGLTGDLLSTDTQYF,TGTGCCAGCAGCTTAGGCTTGACAGGGGACCTCCTTAGCACAGATACGCAGTATTTT
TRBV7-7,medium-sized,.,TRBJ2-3,CASSLATGTDTQYF,TGTGCTAGCAGCTTAGCGACAGGCACAGATACGCAGTATTTT
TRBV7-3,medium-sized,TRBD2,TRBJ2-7,CASSTPGGEQYF,TGTGCCAGCAGCACCCCGGGGGGCGAGCAGTACTTC